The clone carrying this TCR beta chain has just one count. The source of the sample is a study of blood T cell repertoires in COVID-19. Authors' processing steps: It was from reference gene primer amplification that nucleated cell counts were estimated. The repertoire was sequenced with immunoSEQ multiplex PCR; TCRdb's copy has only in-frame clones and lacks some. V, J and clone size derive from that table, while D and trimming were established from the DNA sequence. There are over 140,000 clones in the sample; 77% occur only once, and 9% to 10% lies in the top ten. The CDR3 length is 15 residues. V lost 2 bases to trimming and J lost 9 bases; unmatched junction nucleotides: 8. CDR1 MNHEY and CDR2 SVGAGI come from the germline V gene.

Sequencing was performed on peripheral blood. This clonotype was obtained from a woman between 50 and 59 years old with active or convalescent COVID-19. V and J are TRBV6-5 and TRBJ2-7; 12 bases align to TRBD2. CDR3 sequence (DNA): TGTGCCAGCAGTTACGGACTAGCGGGGAGGGATCCGCAGTACTTC. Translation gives CASSYGLAGRDPQYF.